One sample yielded the 32 T cell receptor beta chains listed below, sequenced in a study of graft-versus-host responses after intestinal transplantation (dated by TCRdb to the early 2020s). The time point label, read with the paper, signifies: cells obtained before transplantation from donor or recipient. Libraries were made using the immunoSEQ multiplex PCR assay. TCRdb's version of the immuneACCESS table is confined to in-frame rearrangements and falls short of the full clone set. An unresolved V gene accounts for under half of the shortfall where checked; the remainder is of unknown origin. This sample has approximately 22,000 clones in its table, and approximately 46% of those were observed once. 0.88% of the sample belongs to the ten largest clones. Sequencing was performed on alloreactive CD4+ T cells from a mixed lymphocyte reaction culture, taken before intestinal transplant. The sample's cell subset or site label is to be understood as: CFSE-low proliferating T cells sorted from approximately 6-day pre-transplant mixed lymphocyte reaction (GvH or HvG direction). The origin of the receptors is a human patient who received an intestinal transplant.

The rearrangement joins TRBV6-5 to TRBJ1-4; 7 positions match TRBD1. CDR1 MNHEY and CDR2 SVGAGI come from the germline V gene. The V gene end was trimmed by 6 bases and the J gene end by 4 bases; junction bases not matched to a gene: 5. The CDR3 extends over 14 amino acids. The CDR3 DNA sequence: TGTGCCAGCAGCCCGGGACAGCTTAATGAAAAACTGTTTTTT. Translating it yields CASSPGQLNEKLFF.

The chain carries TRBV7-9 and TRBJ2-5; 12 nucleotides line up with TRBD2. From germline, CDR1 is SEHNR and CDR2 FQNEAQ (reference sequence). Germline trimming cut 2 bases from V and 5 bases from J; bases unmatched to any gene: 9. The CDR3 is made up of 17 amino acids. The CDR3, as DNA: TGTGCCAGCAGCTTAAATTTGCTAGCGGGGGGGCAGGAGACCCAGTACTTC. Amino acids: CASSLNLLAGGQETQYF.

The chain is built from TRBV7-8 and TRBJ2-5; 10 bases match TRBD1. Germline values: CDR1 SGHVS, CDR2 FQNEAQ. The V gene end was trimmed by 5 bases and the J gene end by 2 bases; junction bases not matched to a gene: 8. CDR3 length equals 16 residues. This chain's CDR3 is CASSTPTGGRQETQYF. Written as DNA, the CDR3 is TGTGCCAGCAGCACACCGACAGGGGGCAGACAAGAGACCCAGTACTTC. The full variable domain, completed using reference TRBV7-8 and TRBJ2-5, is GAGVSQSPRYKVAKRGQDVALRCDPISGHVSLFWYQQALGQGPEFLTYFQNEAQLDKSGLPSDRFFAERPEGSVSTLKIQRTQQEDSAVYLCASSTPTGGRQETQYFGPGTRLLVL.

V gene TRBV5-1 combines with J gene TRBJ1-2; 7 positions match TRBD1. V lost 4 bases to trimming and J lost 3 bases; unmatched junction nucleotides: 3. This CDR3 is built from 13 residues. Looked up from germline, CDR1 is SGHRS and CDR2 is YFSETQ. The CDR3 DNA is TGCGCCAGCAGCCAAACAGGGGACTATGGCTACACCTTC. Protein product: CASSQTGDYGYTF.

On this clone itself: This sample also contains other DNA sequences that code for the same CDR3. V usage is TRBV11-2 and J usage is TRBJ1-6; tentative D call: TRBD1 (6 bases). Trimming left V 0 bases short and J 0 bases short, with 15 bases between. The CDR3 sequence is 19 residues long. CDR1 SGHAT and CDR2 FQNNGV come from the germline V gene. CDR3 sequence reads: CASSLDRGLSSSYNSPLHF. DNA of the CDR3: TGTGCCAGCAGCTTAGATAGGGGGTTATCCAGCTCCTATAATTCACCCCTCCACTTT.

In the case of this clone: This sample includes further DNA sequences coding for the same CDR3. V usage is TRBV11-2 and J usage is TRBJ1-3; 8 positions match TRBD1. Germline V gives CDR1 SGHAT, CDR2 FQNNGV. After removal of 5 bases from V and 5 bases from J, the junction contained 8 bases not matched to a gene. CDR3 length: 15 residues. CDR3 nucleotides: TGTGCCAGCAGCCTCCGTCAGGGGGCCCGAAACACCATATATTTT. Residues: CASSLRQGARNTIYF.

This clone turned up a few times. The chain couples TRBV14 to TRBJ1-2, with TRBD1 as a possible D gene (6 bases). V was clipped by 4 bases and J by 4 bases, with 16 bases between them. Germline CDR1 and CDR2: SGHDN and FVKESK. The CDR3 is 15 amino acids. CDR3 DNA: TGTGCCAGCAGCCCACAGGGCCCTTTTGTCTATGGCTACACCTTC. It encodes CASSPQGPFVYGYTF.

The chain links TRBV27 to TRBJ1-4; possible D gene TRBD1, 6 bases. The germline V gene encodes CDR1 MNHEY and CDR2 SMNVEV (reference sequence). The V and J ends lost 1 base and 8 bases respectively, with 14 bases between them. The CDR3 sequence is 15 residues long. The CDR3 bases are TGTGCCAGCAGTTTATTCCGTGGGGACACCGAAAAACTGTTTTTT. Protein: CASSLFRGDTEKLFF.

A remark on this clone: Other DNA sequences in this specimen translate into the identical CDR3. This sequence joins TRBV10-3 and TRBJ1-6; no firm D call. The CDR3 sequence is 14 residues long. V dropped 4 bases and J dropped 9 bases, with 13 bases sitting between them. From germline, CDR1 is ENHRY and CDR2 SYGVKD. Here the CDR3 reads CAISGGLNTSPLHF. CDR3 in DNA: TGTGCCATCAGTGGAGGGCTTAACACTTCACCCCTCCACTTT.

The V call is TRBV7-3, the J call TRBJ2-1; 7 bases map to TRBD2. CDR1 and CDR2 (germline): SGHTA, FQGTGA. Losses at the gene ends were 0 bases for V and 6 bases for J; bases not matched to a gene: 5. This CDR3 is 15 amino acids long. CDR3 protein: CASSLTGLISNEQFF. Here the CDR3 DNA reads TGTGCCAGCAGCTTAACGGGACTAATATCCAATGAGCAGTTCTTC.

The gene calls are TRBV18 and TRBJ1-6, with a possible D match to TRBD1 (6 bases). CDR3 size: 15 residues. Germline CDR1 reads KGHSH; CDR2 reads LQKENI. V was pared by 4 bases and J by 9 bases, with 16 bases between. CDR3 residues: CASSLTGQPSSPLHF. CDR3 in DNA: TGTGCCAGCTCACTTACCGGACAGCCCTCTTCACCCCTCCACTTT.

The chain recombines TRBV5-1 with TRBJ2-1; D gene unclear. The germline V gene encodes CDR1 SGHRS and CDR2 YFSETQ. Trimming took 0 bases from V and 5 from J, leaving 3 bases between them. The CDR3 is 12 amino acids. The CDR3 reads CASSLVDNEQFF. The CDR3 DNA is TGCGCCAGCAGCTTGGTAGACAATGAGCAGTTCTTC.

The rearrangement links TRBV5-1 to TRBJ2-3; 15 bases agree with TRBD2. Germline V gives CDR1 SGHRS, CDR2 YFSETQ. The CDR3 has 18 amino acids. V shed 6 bases, J shed 3 bases, and the junction held 11 bases outside the gene matches. The chain's CDR3 is CASTKGLAGGLGTDTQYF. CDR3 nucleotide sequence: TGCGCCAGCACCAAAGGACTAGCGGGGGGGTTAGGGACAGATACGCAGTATTTT. The whole variable domain, filled in from reference TRBV5-1 and TRBJ2-3, reads KAGVTQTPRYLIKTRGQQVTLSCSPISGHRSVSWYQQTPGQGLQFLFEYFSETQRNKGNFPGRFSGRQFSNSRSEMNVSTLELGDSALYLCASTKGLAGGLGTDTQYFGPGTRLTVL.

This chain connects TRBV5-1 to TRBJ2-2, with D unclear. The V and J ends lost 4 bases and 5 bases respectively, with 9 bases between them. Germline-derived CDR1 and CDR2 are SGHRS and YFSETQ. This CDR3 is 13 amino acids long. The CDR3 here is CASSRTLTGELFF. The CDR3 nucleotides are TGCGCCAGCAGCCGAACTTTGACCGGGGAGCTGTTTTTT.

This clone came up a few times. The J gene is TRBJ2-2, the V gene TRBV5-1, with a possible D match to TRBD2 (5 bases). In germline, CDR1 is SGHRS, CDR2 YFSETQ. The CDR3 length is 15 residues. V was trimmed by 9 bases and J by 2 bases, leaving 17 bases between them. The CDR3 region has the DNA TGCGCCACCCGGGAAGGGCCGACCAACACCGGGGAGCTGTTTTTT. This gives the protein CATREGPTNTGELFF.

This clone has just a few counts. This chain links TRBV10-3 with TRBJ2-7; the match to TRBD1 covers 7 bases. CDR3 length: 13 amino acids. The V gene's germline CDR1 is ENHRY and CDR2 SYGVKD. With V trimmed by 4 bases and J by 2 bases, 2 bases remained unmatched. CDR3 sequence: CAISGGQPYEQYF. CDR3 in DNA: TGTGCCATCAGTGGGGGACAGCCCTACGAGCAGTACTTC.

Only a few counts were recorded for this clone. CDR3 protein: CASSPDRTYEQYF. CDR3 DNA sequence: TGTGCCAGCTCACCTGACAGAACCTACGAGCAGTACTTC. The chain is built from TRBV18 and TRBJ2-7; a possible D gene is TRBD1 (5 bases). The CDR3 covers 13 residues. V lost 3 bases and J lost 2, with 8 bases in between. Per the germline V gene, CDR1 is KGHSH and CDR2 is LQKENI.

The chain recombines TRBV10-3 with TRBJ2-7; TRBD2 matches at 9 bases. CDR1 and CDR2 (germline): ENHRY, SYGVKD. V trimming: 10 bases; J trimming: 0 bases; junction bases outside the gene matches: 1. The CDR3 is 12 amino acids. CDR3 sequence reads: CATSGDSYEQYF. The DNA for the CDR3 is TGTGCCACTAGCGGGGACTCCTACGAGCAGTACTTC.

This clone has just a few counts. The chain couples TRBV5-5 to TRBJ2-5; 7 positions match TRBD1. Losses at the gene ends were 4 bases for V and 1 base for J; bases not matched to a gene: 7. This CDR3 comprises 15 residues. Germline CDR1 is SGHKS and CDR2 is YYEKEE (reference sequence). CDR3 sequence: CASSREGQLQETQYF. In nucleotides, the CDR3 is TGTGCCAGCAGCCGAGAGGGACAGCTCCAAGAGACCCAGTACTTC. Combining the CDR3 with reference TRBV5-5 and TRBJ2-5 gives the whole variable domain DAGVTQSPTHLIKTRGQQVTLRCSPISGHKSVSWYQQVLGQGPQFIFQYYEKEERGRGNFPDRFSARQFPNYSSELNVNALLLGDSALYLCASSREGQLQETQYFGPGTRLLVL.

The chain carries TRBV11-2 and TRBJ2-5; tentatively, D is TRBD1 (6 bases). Germline V lookup: CDR1 SGHAT, CDR2 FQNNGV. The CDR3 has 16 amino acids. The V and J ends lost 3 bases and 1 base respectively, with 15 bases between them. The CDR3 here is CASSFLRDKLQETQYF. In nucleotides, the CDR3 is TGTGCCAGCAGCTTCCTCCGGGACAAACTCCAAGAGACCCAGTACTTC.

This sequence joins TRBV5-1 and TRBJ2-7; D not resolved. The CDR3 consists of 14 residues. Germline CDR1 reads SGHRS; CDR2 reads YFSETQ. With 0 bases removed from V and 7 bases from J, the gap between germline ends came to 14 bases. Written as DNA, the CDR3 is TGCGCCAGCAGCTTGGCCCAGCCTGCCGGGGAGCAGTACTTC. It is translated as CASSLAQPAGEQYF.

The genes are TRBV29-1 and TRBJ2-1; TRBD2 matches at 14 bases. V gave up 1 base and J gave up 0 bases; unmatched junction bases: 8. The CDR3 runs to 19 residues. Germline lookup yields CDR1 SQVTM and CDR2 ANQGSEA. CDR3 loop: CSVEGGLAGGLSSYNEQFF. In DNA, the CDR3 is TGCAGCGTTGAAGGCGGACTAGCGGGGGGTTTAAGCTCCTACAATGAGCAGTTCTTC.

The chain joins TRBV6-1 to TRBJ1-2, with 10 bases that match TRBD1. Germline-derived CDR1 and CDR2 are MNHNS and SASEGT. This CDR3 spans 14 amino acids. V trimming: 6 bases; J trimming: 5 bases; junction bases outside the gene matches: 6. The CDR3 here is CASRRQGARYGYTF. CDR3 coding DNA: TGTGCCAGCAGGCGACAGGGGGCGCGGTATGGCTACACCTTC.

The chain is built from TRBV18 and TRBJ1-4; the D is unclear. CDR1 is KGHSH and CDR2 is LQKENI in the germline V gene. The CDR3 extends over 16 amino acids. Trimming pared 1 base from V and 3 bases from J, leaving 12 bases between. This chain's CDR3 is CASSPRFGKPNEKLFF. CDR3 nucleotide sequence: TGTGCCAGCTCACCACGGTTCGGGAAGCCTAATGAAAAACTGTTTTTT.

The V call is TRBV7-6, the J call TRBJ2-1, with 12 bases fitting TRBD2. The germline gives CDR1 SGHVS, CDR2 FNYEAQ. V lost 5 bases to trimming and J lost 3 bases; unmatched junction nucleotides: 5. The CDR3 loop spans 16 amino acids. Here the CDR3 DNA reads TGTGCCAGCAGCCCCAGACTAGCGGGGGACTACAATGAGCAGTTCTTC. It yields the protein CASSPRLAGDYNEQFF. Using reference TRBV7-6 and TRBJ2-1 for the parts outside the CDR3, the full variable domain is GAGVSQSPRYKVTKRGQDVALRCDPISGHVSLYWYRQALGQGPEFLTYFNYEAQQDKSGLPNDRFSAERPEGSISTLTIQRTEQRDSAMYRCASSPRLAGDYNEQFFGPGTRLTVL.

V and J are TRBV19 and TRBJ2-1; 8 positions agree with TRBD2. This CDR3 is 15 amino acids long. Germline V gene sequence: CDR1 LNHDA, CDR2 SQIVND (reference sequence). Trimming at V came to 5 bases and at J to 4 bases, leaving 7 bases not matched to a gene. Written as DNA, the CDR3 is TGTGCCAGTAGTCTAGGGACTAGGATGTACAATGAGCAGTTCTTC. This translates into CASSLGTRMYNEQFF.

V usage is TRBV5-1 and J usage is TRBJ2-1; TRBD2 matches 16 bases. Germline CDR1 is SGHRS and CDR2 is YFSETQ. The CDR3 runs 15 residues. V lost 4 bases, J lost 13 bases, and 8 bases stayed unmatched. CDR3 in DNA: TGCGCCAGCAGCCCGGGACTAGCGGGGGGGGAGTGTCAGTTCTTC. This translates into CASSPGLAGGECQFF.

This sequence joins TRBV5-1 and TRBJ2-5; D is possibly TRBD1 (5 bases). The germline CDR1 and CDR2 sequences are SGHRS and YFSETQ. V was shortened by 4 bases and J by 9 bases, with 13 bases between the two germline ends. The CDR3 has 12 residues. The CDR3 here is CASSLWGSAQYF. CDR3 nucleotides: TGCGCCAGCAGCCTATGGGGCTCGGCCCAGTACTTC.

This clone was picked up a small number of times. This sequence joins TRBV19 and TRBJ2-3; TRBD2 matches 7 bases. Germline V CDR1 and CDR2: LNHDA, SQIVND (reference sequence). Trimming at V came to 3 bases and at J to 3 bases, leaving 3 bases not matched to a gene. CDR3 length equals 14 residues. The CDR3 is CASSMGGGTDTQYF. In DNA, the CDR3 is TGTGCCAGTAGTATGGGGGGGGGAACAGATACGCAGTATTTT.

The table lists this clone with a few counts. The rearrangement joins TRBV9 to TRBJ2-2, with a possible D match to TRBD1 (6 bases). CDR1 and CDR2 from the germline V gene are SGDLS and YYNGEE. V was clipped by 3 bases and J by 8 bases, with 20 bases between them. This CDR3 is 16 amino acids long. In DNA form, the CDR3 reads TGTGCCAGCAGCGGAACTGGTCAGGGGTTTGCGGGGGAGCTGTTTTTT. Residues: CASSGTGQGFAGELFF.

The CDR3 here is CSVVPGQGRASYNEQFF. CDR3 nucleotide sequence: TGCAGCGTCGTCCCGGGACAGGGAAGGGCGTCCTACAATGAGCAGTTCTTC. The chain combines TRBV29-1 with TRBJ2-1, with 9 bases matching TRBD1. The CDR3 contains 17 residues. Trimming removed 6 bases from V and 1 base from J; junction bases left unmatched: 13. In germline, CDR1 is SQVTM, CDR2 ANQGSEA.

The V call is TRBV6-1, the J call TRBJ1-6; D call uncertain. This CDR3 contains 13 residues. CDR1 is MNHNS and CDR2 is SASEGT in the germline V gene. Trimming stripped 0 bases from V and 9 bases from J, with 6 bases between. The CDR3 nucleotides read TGTGCCAGCAGTGAAGCGAGGGTTTCACCCCTCCACTTT. This translates into CASSEARVSPLHF.